This TCR beta chain is from a study of T cell changes during pregnancy in multiple sclerosis. Germline V CDR1 and CDR2: MRHNA, SNTAGT. Trimming left V 0 bases short and J 7 bases short, with 15 bases between. The CDR3 is made up of 15 amino acids. Using immunoSEQ multiplex PCR, the repertoire was profiled, and TCRdb retains in-frame clones only, with some absent. The sample holds around 31,000 clones, around 90% seen once. V is TRBV6-4 and J is TRBJ1-1, with D perhaps matching TRBD1 (6 bases). Source: CD8+ T cells from peripheral blood mononuclear cells, taken in the first trimester of pregnancy. The source is a female donor with multiple sclerosis, enrolled in a pregnancy study. CDR3 DNA sequence: TGTGCCAGCAGTGACTCGATAGGCGAGGGGGTTGAAGCTTTCTTT. Translating it yields CASSDSIGEGVEAFF.